Described below is a single TCR beta chain sequence and its context. The entry originates in a study of blood T cell repertoires in COVID-19. Germline lookup yields CDR1 SGHTS and CDR2 YDEGEE. Trimming took 4 bases from V and 0 from J, leaving 10 bases between them. CDR3 size: 15 residues. Sequencing used immunoSEQ multiplex PCR; TCRdb keeps in-frame clones, though not all of them. Among 65,000 to 70,000 clones, about 91% were seen once, and the ten largest hold about an eighth. The sequence was obtained from a human donor with active COVID-19. The donor label of this sample is uncertain. The rearrangement links TRBV5-8 to TRBJ1-4; D uncertain. What was sequenced was peripheral blood. CDR3 sequence: CASSARVATNEKLFF. The CDR3 DNA is TGTGCCAGCAGCGCGCGAGTAGCAACTAATGAAAAACTGTTTTTT.